The entry that follows covers one TCR beta chain sequence. Its recognized antigen is unknown. No per-base quality is available; no much larger clone lies one base away. This same CDR3 is encoded by further DNA sequences in the sample. For sequencing of the TCRbeta CDR3 region, genomic DNA was extracted from the sorted cells. TCRbeta CDR3 regions were sequenced using the immunoSEQ Assay. Not all clones reach the TCRdb copy of this immuneACCESS table, which keeps in-frame sequences only. Checked studies attribute under half of the gap to unresolved V genes and leave the rest unexplained. This sample has about 33,000 clones in its table, and 70% to 85% of those were observed once. The top ten clonotypes cover 20% to 25% of the sample. This sample was taken from a study of OX40 agonist ivuxolimab in advanced cancers. General notes on the study: Ivuxolimab was an agonistic, fully human IgG2 monoclonal antibody directed against OX40 (CD134), a costimulatory receptor. Three dose-escalation patients achieved partial responses, one with hepatocellular carcinoma and two with cutaneous melanoma. Of the approximately 54 dose-escalation patients, hepatocellular carcinoma was present in some 19, melanoma in around 15, renal cell carcinoma in 9 and head and neck cancer in 9. A male proportion of around 80% and a mean age of around 60 years, ranging from about 20 to 79, were recorded for the dose-escalation cohort. Peripheral TCRbeta sequencing aimed to test whether ivuxolimab altered TCR sequence diversity and caused clonal T-cell expansion. The monotherapy dose-escalation portion (N of about 47 patients) of the phase I ivuxolimab trial is reported in the paper. Intravenous ivuxolimab was administered to patients every 2 weeks at six dose levels: 0.01, 0.1, 0.3, 1.5, 3 and 10 mg/kg. Prior anti-PD-1, anti-PD-L1 or anti-CTLA-4 therapy was permitted, and checkpoint inhibitors had been received by less than 45% of dose-escalation patients.

The CDR3, cysteine through phenylalanine, is 13 amino acids long. Here the CDR3 DNA is all that survives: 39 bases in frame from base 1. The V end loses 5 bases and the J end loses 3 bases, and a stretch of 11 bases separates them. For CDR1 and CDR2, the germline V gene lists MDHEN and SYDVKM. The paper as a whole reports these results and caveats: Which antigens the clonally expanded peripheral T cells were specific for was not determined. After ivuxolimab, expanded clones were on average more numerous among CD8+ T cells than among CD4+ T cells. In partial responders in the 0.1-3.0 mg/kg groups, normalized peripheral clonal expansion was found to be among the lowest, especially among CD8+ T cells. At doses from 0.1 to 3.0 mg/kg, clonal expansion was seen in both CD4+ and CD8+ blood T cells between baseline and week 6. Low levels of normalized T-cell clonal expansion were also seen in some nonresponding patients.

The trial excluded patients who had a history of autoimmune disease or were on systemic immunosuppression. In every dose cohort, peripheral blood was drawn for TCR sequencing at baseline, cycle 4 day 1, and cycle 7 day 1. The samples were taken from a phase I, first-in-human, multicenter, open-label dose-escalation trial of ivuxolimab. Adults with locally advanced or metastatic melanoma, renal cell, hepatocellular, or head and neck squamous cell carcinoma were enrolled in the trial. Before TCR sequencing, CD4+ T cells and CD8+ T cells were sorted from peripheral blood as separate populations. The material sequenced was CD4+ or CD8+ T cells sorted from blood, taken in a trial of the OX40 agonist ivuxolimab. The clonotype comes from an adult with an advanced solid tumor such as melanoma, head and neck, liver or kidney cancer. The sequence links TRBV28 to TRBJ2-7; TRBD2 is a weak D gene call, 5 bases matching. The CDR3 sequence is CASSPGLSYEQYF. The sequence in DNA is TGTGCCAGCAGTCCTGGACTTAGCTACGAGCAGTACTTC.